These T cell receptor beta chains were read from a single sample in a study of cytomegalovirus exposure and HLA in healthy donors. Assay: immunoSEQ multiplex PCR; the TCRdb copy retains only in-frame clones and omits some. The sample consists of under 200,000 clones, around 75% of them appearing once. The specimen was PBMCs. These receptors were collected from a woman aged 40 to 50 in good health and CMV-seropositive. Both conserved end residues are part of each CDR3. The order of the fields is clone size, V gene, J gene, CDR3 protein. Clone size is stated in some rows and not others, as once, few, many or a class when expanded.

NA,TRBV10-1,TRBJ2-1,CASSEIGGRAYGEQFF
NA,TRBV10-1,TRBJ2-3,CASSETGTHSTDTQYF
NA,TRBV15,TRBJ2-3,CATSRDPTSADTQYF
NA,TRBV9,TRBJ2-3,CASSVREGRTDTQYF
once,TRBV30,TRBJ1-2,CASRTLPQGGYGYTF
NA,TRBV4-3,TRBJ2-3,CASSQGSGTTADTQYF
few,TRBV4-1,TRBJ2-7,CASSYGQGGNYEQYF
NA,TRBV5-5,TRBJ1-4,CASSFIPTNGGEKLFF
NA,TRBV11-3,TRBJ2-1,CASSPQGLAGSNEQFF
few,TRBV5-1,TRBJ2-7,CASSSTGGSYEQYF
NA,TRBV29-1,TRBJ1-4,CSVEGQPGEKLFF
NA,TRBV20-1,TRBJ1-1,CSARGPTEAFF
NA,TRBV4-1,TRBJ2-7,CASSQALPRQYEQYF
NA,TRBV5-1,TRBJ2-1,CASSLGGYRAEQFF
NA,TRBV5-4,TRBJ1-2,CASSSTRDKSYGYTF
NA,TRBV4-2,TRBJ2-7,CASSQDWASGIYEQYF
NA,TRBV7-7,TRBJ2-1,CASSSDRVTSEQFF
NA,TRBV9,TRBJ2-2,CASSVVGGSAGELFF
NA,TRBV5-1,TRBJ2-7,CASSLPGSSYEQYF
NA,TRBV5-6,TRBJ2-2,CAKTAGELFF
NA,TRBV19,TRBJ1-5,CASSRGVRSNQPQHF
NA,TRBV7-8,TRBJ2-7,CASSLDWEQYF
few,TRBV2,TRBJ2-1,CASSATSGAYNEQFF
NA,TRBV19,TRBJ2-7,CASSFGTGTRYEQYF